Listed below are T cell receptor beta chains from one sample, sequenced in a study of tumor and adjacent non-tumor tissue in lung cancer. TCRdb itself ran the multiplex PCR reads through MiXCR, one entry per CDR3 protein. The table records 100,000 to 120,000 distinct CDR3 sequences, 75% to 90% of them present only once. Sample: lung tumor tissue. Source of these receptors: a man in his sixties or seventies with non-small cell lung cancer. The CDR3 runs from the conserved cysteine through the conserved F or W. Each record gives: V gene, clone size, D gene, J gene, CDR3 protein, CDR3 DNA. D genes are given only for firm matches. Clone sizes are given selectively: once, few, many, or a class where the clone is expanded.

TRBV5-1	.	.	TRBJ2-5	CASNDQDGSFLGTQYF	TGCGCCAGCAACGATCAGGACGGTTCGTTTCTCGGGACCCAGTACTTC
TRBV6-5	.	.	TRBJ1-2	CASIYSKHVNYGYTF	TGTGCCAGCATTTACTCCAAACACGTTAACTATGGCTACACCTTT
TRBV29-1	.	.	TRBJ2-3	CSTRGPLDTRYF	TGCAGCACCAGGGGACCTTTGGATACGCGGTATTTT
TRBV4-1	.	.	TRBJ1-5	CASNQADRRPQHF	TGCGCCAGCAACCAAGCGGATAGACGGCCCCAGCATTTT
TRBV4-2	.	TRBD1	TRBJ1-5	CVSGFQGTGDQPQHF	TGTGTCAGCGGCTTTCAAGGGACAGGGGATCAGCCCCAGCATTTT
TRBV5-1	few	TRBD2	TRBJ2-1	CASSLARRGTYNEQFF	TGCGCCAGCAGCTTGGCAAGGCGGGGGACCTACAATGAACAGTTCTTC
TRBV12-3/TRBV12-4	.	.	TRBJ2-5	CASSPLLGPTDPKETQYF	TGTGCCAGCAGTCCCCTTCTGGGCCCCACCGACCCAAAAGAGACCCAGTACTTC
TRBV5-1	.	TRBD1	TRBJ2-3	CANSLSGTGEDTLYF	TGCGCCAACAGCCTTTCCGGGACAGGGGAAGATACGCTGTATTTT
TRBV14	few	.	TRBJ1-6	CASSQEGSVESPLHF	TGTGCCAGCAGCCAAGAGGGATCAGTTGAGTCACCCCTCCACTTT
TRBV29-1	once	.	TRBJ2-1	CSVEGLPYLDYNEQFF	TGCAGCGTTGAGGGACTCCCCTATCTGGACTACAATGAGCAGTTCTTT
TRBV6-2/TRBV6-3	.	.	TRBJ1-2	CANSYGHSFLNYGYTF	TGTGCCAACAGTTACGGTCACAGTTTCTTGAACTATGGCTACACTTTC
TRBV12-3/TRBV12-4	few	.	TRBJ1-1	CASTGSEALF	TGTGCCAGCACAGGGAGTGAAGCTCTCTTT
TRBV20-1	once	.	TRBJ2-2	CSARGGNARVGTGELFF	TGCAGTGCTAGAGGTGGGAATGCAAGAGTGGGCACCGGGGAGCTGTTTTTT
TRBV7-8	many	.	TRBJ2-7	CASSFGLGWGSSYEQYF	TGTGCCAGCAGCTTTGGTTTAGGGTGGGGGAGCTCCTACGAGCAGTACTTC
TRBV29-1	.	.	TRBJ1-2	CNILHTGAYYYTF	TGCAACATTCTCCATACGGGAGCCTATTACTACACCTTC
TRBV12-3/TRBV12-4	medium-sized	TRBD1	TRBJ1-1	CASSFYGDRERTEAFF	TGTGCCAGCAGTTTTTACGGGGACAGGGAGAGAACTGAAGCTTTCTTT
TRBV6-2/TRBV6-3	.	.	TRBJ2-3	CADSYLMTVGHQDTQYF	TGTGCCGACAGTTACCTAATGACAGTAGGCCACCAGGATACGCAGTATTTT
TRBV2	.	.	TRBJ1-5	CASCEAWELPQHF	TGTGCCAGCTGTGAAGCATGGGAGCTGCCCCAGCATTTT
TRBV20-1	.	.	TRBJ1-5	CSARYIGGCGQPQHF	TGCAGTGCTAGATATATTGGAGGGTGCGGTCAGCCCCAGCATTTT
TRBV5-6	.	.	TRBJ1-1	CATSPTGAAIEAFF	TGTGCCACCAGCCCTACGGGGGCTGCCATTGAAGCTTTCTTT
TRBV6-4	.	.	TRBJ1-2	CACMYANYSYTF	TGTGCCTGCATGTACGCAAACTATAGCTACACCTTC
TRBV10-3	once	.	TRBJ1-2	CAISAEQSHAYSF	TGTGCCATTAGTGCTGAGCAAAGCCACGCCTACAGCTTC
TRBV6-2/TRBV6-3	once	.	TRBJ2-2	CVSKRGRNTGDLFF	TGTGTCAGCAAACGGGGTCGAAACACCGGGGATCTGTTTTTT
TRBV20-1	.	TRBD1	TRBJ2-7	CSAGQGASYEEYF	TGCAGTGCTGGGCAGGGGGCATCCTACGAGGAGTACTTC
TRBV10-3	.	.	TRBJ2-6	CSISESMEGTHTSGANVLTF	TGTTCCATCAGTGAGTCGATGGAGGGAACTCATACCTCTGGGGCCAACGTCCTGACTTTC
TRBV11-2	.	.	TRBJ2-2	CASSLVLGGANTGELFF	TGTGCCAGTAGCTTAGTATTAGGAGGGGCGAACACCGGGGAGCTGTTTTTT
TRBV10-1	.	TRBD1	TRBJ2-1	CASSPAGGYEQFF	TGCGCCAGCAGCCCCGCAGGGGGCTATGAGCAGTTCTTC
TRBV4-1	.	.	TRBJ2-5	CASNRQWGQEIQYF	TGCGCCAGCAACCGACAGTGGGGGCAAGAGATCCAATACTTC
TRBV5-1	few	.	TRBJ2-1	CASTGSGAPPGYNEQFF	TGCGCCAGCACTGGTTCTGGCGCTCCGCCGGGGTACAATGAGCAGTTCTTC
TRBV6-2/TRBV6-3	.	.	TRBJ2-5	CGSSSGWETQYF	TGTGGCAGTAGTTCAGGGTGGGAGACTCAGTACTTC
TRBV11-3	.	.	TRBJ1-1	CTSNFRRNTEAFF	TGTACCAGCAACTTTAGGAGGAACACTGAAGCTTTCTTT
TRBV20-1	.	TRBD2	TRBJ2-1	CSVGDPSGGAGWDEQFF	TGCAGTGTTGGAGATCCCAGCGGGGGGGCCGGTTGGGATGAGCAGTTTTTC
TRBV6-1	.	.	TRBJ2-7	CACIEAQGTREQYF	TGTGCCTGCATTGAAGCACAAGGAACAAGGGAGCAGTATTTC
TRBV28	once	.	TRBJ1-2	CASSSSGATYGYIF	TGTGCCAGCAGTTCGTCAGGGGCAACCTATGGTTACATCTTC
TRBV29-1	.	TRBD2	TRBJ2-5	CRVVFYWTSGGKQGTQYF	TGCCGCGTTGTATTCTATTGGACTAGCGGGGGGAAACAAGGGACCCAGTACTTC
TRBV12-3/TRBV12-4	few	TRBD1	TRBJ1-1	CARRPTGVSTEAFF	TGTGCCAGGAGACCCACAGGGGTAAGCACTGAAGCTTTCTTT
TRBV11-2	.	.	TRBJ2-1	CDSSLHGTDSASYIEQFF	TGTGACAGCAGCTTACATGGGACCGACTCGGCGTCCTACATTGAGCAGTTCTTC
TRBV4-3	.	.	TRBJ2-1	CASSQDLSDSLYNEQFF	TGCGCCAGCAGCCAAGATTTGAGCGACTCCCTATACAATGAGCAGTTCTTC
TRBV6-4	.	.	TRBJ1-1	CASSDKVKTEAFF	TGTGCCAGCAGTGACAAGGTCAAGACTGAAGCTTTCTTT
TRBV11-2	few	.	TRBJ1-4	CTSSRSGTSNEKLFF	TGTACTAGCAGCAGAAGTGGAACAAGTAATGAAAAACTGTTTTTT
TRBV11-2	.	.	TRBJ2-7	CASSLDHGVPYEQYF	TGTGCCAGCAGTTTAGATCATGGGGTCCCCTACGAGCAGTACTTC
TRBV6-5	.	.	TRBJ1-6	CASSYSEDENSPLHF	TGTGCCAGCAGTTATTCCGAGGATGAAAATTCACCCCTCCACTTT
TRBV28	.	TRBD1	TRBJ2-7	CTSTPWGGQGSYNQYF	TGTACCAGCACTCCTTGGGGGGGACAGGGCTCCTACAATCAGTACTTC
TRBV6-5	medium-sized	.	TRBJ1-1	CASSRGLNTEAFF	TGTGCCAGCAGTAGGGGATTGAACACTGAAGCTTTCTTT
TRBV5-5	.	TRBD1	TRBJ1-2	CASSLTSNDRGLGYNF	TGTGCCAGCAGCCTGACCTCCAATGACAGGGGGCTTGGCTACAACTTC
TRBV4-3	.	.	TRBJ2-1	CASSQDSQDQDNEQFF	TGCGCCAGTAGCCAAGATTCCCAGGATCAGGACAATGAGCAGTTCTTC